This paragraph covers one TCR beta chain sequence. It has no known antigen specificity. A much larger clonotype is one base distant, so this may be a read error. Sequencing was performed on an Illumina MiSeq. The published analysis was carried out like this. To quantify repertoire diversity, the Shannon-Wiener index was calculated using VDJtools. A TCRbeta clonotype was considered expanded if its clonotype frequency was 3 or more. Through fastp at Q25 and MiXCR, TCRdb rebuilt clones from the public reads, retaining in-frame beta chains. Each record represents a unique CDR3 protein, reported with the most common genes and DNA among its rows. The V and J calls follow TCRdb's processing rather than the paper's. For this sample there are about 300 distinct CDR3 sequences; 20% appear just once. The ten biggest clones cover around 35% of the sample. To test for a precursor-effector relationship among CD4 cytotoxic T cells, four sorted CD4+ memory subsets (TCM, TEM, IL-7Rhigh TEMRA, IL-7R- TEMRA) underwent bulk UMI-based TCR sequencing. Cells were obtained from peripheral blood mononuclear cells isolated from human blood.

V and J are truncated by 6 bases and 0 bases respectively, leaving an intervening sequence of 10 bases. CDR1 and CDR2 are drawn from the germline V gene: SQVTM, ANQGSEA. Spanning cysteine to phenylalanine, the CDR3 consists of 13 amino acids. Solely the CDR3 DNA is kept, with 39 bases framed from the first base. The sample belongs to a study of precursors of human CD4 cytotoxic T cells listed by TCRdb under 2018. In terms of the full investigation: In total, around 13 donors contributed CD4+ memory subsets to the bulk TCR-seq analysis. TCR-seq analysis of about 14 donors yielded TCRalpha and TCRbeta chain sequences (table S7). Summary of the overall study and its limitations: A larger fraction of IL-7Rhigh TEMRA clonotypes than of TEM or TCM clonotypes was made up of expanded effector clonotypes. Some bulk TCR-seq comparisons included only 13 of the 14 donors, suggesting not every subset was available for every donor. IL-7Rhigh and IL-7R- TEMRA subsets showed more restricted TCR repertoires, with lower diversity and more expanded clonotypes, than TCM and TEM subsets. According to the authors, a human observational design cannot definitively establish the direction of differentiation between precursor and effector cells.

Recombination connected TRBV29-1 to TRBJ2-3, with TRBD1 tentatively as D gene (5 bases match). This clonotype was sampled from a human donor in good health. The material sequenced was memory CD4+ T cells from blood (PBMCs). The CDR3 amino acid sequence is: CSVNRQSTDTQYF. The DNA sequence is TGCAGCGTCAACAGACAGAGCACAGATACGCAGTATTTT.